These 27 T cell receptor beta chains originate from one sample sequenced in a study of graft-versus-host responses after intestinal transplantation. These receptors are not linked to any known antigen. The protocol was immunoSEQ multiplex PCR, while the TCRdb copy is restricted to in-frame clones and leaves out a portion. The table lists over 70,000 clones, 90% of them singletons, with about 4.3% in the top ten. The sample was unstimulated CD8+ T cells sorted from spleen or lymph node cells, taken before transplant. These receptor sequences come from a human donor who was the organ donor for an intestinal transplant.

The chain employs TRBV6-6 and TRBJ1-5; the D gene is possibly TRBD1 (5 bases). CDR3 size: 16 residues. V lost 0 bases and J lost 0, with 9 bases in between. CDR1 is MNHNY, CDR2 SVGAGI, per germline (reference sequence). The CDR3 DNA follows: TGTGCCAGCAGTTACTCAGGGGCCCTTAGCAATCAGCCCCAGCATTTT. This gives the protein CASSYSGALSNQPQHF.

The chain recombines TRBV5-1 with TRBJ2-2; D is possibly TRBD1 (6 bases). Trimming removed 2 bases from V and 0 bases from J, with 17 bases in between. The CDR3 is 18 residues long. Germline V gives CDR1 SGHRS, CDR2 YFSETQ. The CDR3 protein is CASSLYGTPYTNTGELFF. CDR3 nucleotides: TGCGCCAGCAGCTTATACGGGACACCCTACACGAACACCGGGGAGCTGTTTTTT.

For the CDR3, the DNA is TGTGCCATCAGTGAGTCCGCCAGTAACTATGGCTACACCTTC. Protein sequence: CAISESASNYGYTF. The chain uses TRBV10-3 and TRBJ1-2; the D is unclear. The length of the CDR3 is 14 residues. Trimming took 0 bases from V and 1 from J, leaving 6 bases between them. Looked up from germline, CDR1 is ENHRY and CDR2 is SYGVKD.

This clone was picked up one time. The chain employs TRBV28 and TRBJ1-2; D might be TRBD1 (6 bases). Trimming cost V 3 bases and J 8 bases, with 22 bases left between them. The length of the CDR3 is 16 residues. The germline CDR1 and CDR2 sequences are MDHEN and SYDVKM. The DNA for the CDR3 is TGTGCCAGCAGTTTCATATTAATCAGGGGACCGCGAGGCTACACCTTC. The encoded protein is CASSFILIRGPRGYTF.

The chain joins TRBV11-1 to TRBJ2-7, with 7 nucleotides matching TRBD1. With V trimmed by 4 bases and J by 0 bases, 0 bases remained unmatched. Germline V gene sequence: CDR1 SGHAT, CDR2 FQDESV (reference sequence). The CDR3 loop spans 13 amino acids. Written as DNA, the CDR3 is TGTGCCAGCAGCTCAGGGGGCTCCTACGAGCAGTACGTC. This translates into CASSSGGSYEQYV.

The rearrangement joins TRBV2 to TRBJ2-4; 9 positions match TRBD1. This CDR3 has 16 amino acids. The V segment lost 1 base and the J segment 3 bases; nucleotides outside the gene matches: 4. Germline loops: CDR1 SNHLY, CDR2 FYNNEI. The CDR3 sequence: CASSEVWTGVKNIQYF. In nucleotides, the CDR3 is TGTGCCAGCAGTGAAGTCTGGACAGGGGTCAAAAACATTCAGTACTTC.

In this sample, this clone is medium-sized. V usage is TRBV19 and J usage is TRBJ2-6, with 7 positions matching TRBD1. The V segment lost 3 bases and the J segment 0 bases; nucleotides outside the gene matches: 2. CDR1 is LNHDA, CDR2 SQIVND, per germline (reference sequence). CDR3 length: 16 residues. The CDR3 DNA follows: TGTGCCAGTAGTATGGGACAGAGCTCTGGGGCCAACGTCCTGACTTTC. Translation gives CASSMGQSSGANVLTF.

The V and J genes are TRBV27 and TRBJ2-3, with 8 bases that match TRBD2. Germline-derived CDR1 and CDR2 are MNHEY and SMNVEV (reference sequence). With 3 bases clipped from V and 3 bases from J, the junction kept 8 bases outside the gene matches. The CDR3 length is 16 residues. This CDR3 is CASSFFGGARTDTQYF. CDR3 in DNA: TGTGCCAGCAGTTTCTTCGGGGGGGCAAGGACAGATACGCAGTATTTT.

This clone appeared a few times. V usage is TRBV10-1 and J usage is TRBJ1-6; 7 nucleotides line up with TRBD1. The V gene's germline CDR1 is WNHNN and CDR2 SYGVQD (reference sequence). The CDR3 length is 12 residues. Trimming at V came to 11 bases and at J to 9 bases, leaving 7 bases not matched to a gene. The CDR3 region is CASRAGGSPLHF. CDR3 sequence (DNA): TGCGCCTCCAGGGCAGGGGGTTCACCCCTCCACTTT.

The chain is built from TRBV6-1 and TRBJ2-3; 10 bases line up with TRBD2. The CDR3 totals 15 residues. CDR1 is MNHNS, CDR2 SASEGT, per germline. Trimming cost V 4 bases and J 5 bases; bases outside gene matches: 6. The CDR3 is CASSVTSGVVDTQYF. The CDR3 DNA sequence: TGTGCCAGCAGTGTAACTAGCGGGGTAGTAGATACGCAGTATTTT.

The DNA for the CDR3 is TGTGCCAGTAGTGGGATAGCTTCGGGGGGCGATCAGCCCCAGCATTTT. Residues: CASSGIASGGDQPQHF. V and J are TRBV19 and TRBJ1-5; maybe TRBD1 (6 bases). The CDR3 loop spans 16 amino acids. From germline, CDR1 is LNHDA and CDR2 SQIVND (reference sequence). Trimming removed 5 bases from V and 5 bases from J, with 19 bases in between.

This clone was seen a handful of times. This chain links TRBV18 with TRBJ1-5; maybe TRBD1 (5 bases). The CDR3 totals 13 residues. Trimming took off 3 bases at V and 4 bases at J, with 7 bases between the two ends. The germline V gene encodes CDR1 KGHSH and CDR2 LQKENI. The CDR3 region has the DNA TGTGCCAGCTCACCTACAGGAAATCAGCCCCAGCATTTT. The encoded protein is CASSPTGNQPQHF. Full variable domain (outside the CDR3, taken from reference TRBV18 and TRBJ1-5): NAGVMQNPRHLVRRRGQEARLRCSPMKGHSHVYWYRQLPEEGLKFMVYLQKENIIDESGMPKERFSAEFPKEGPSILRIQQVVRGDSAAYFCASSPTGNQPQHFGDGTRLSIL.

J is TRBJ2-4 and V is TRBV11-2; a weak D match, TRBD2 (5 bases). Trimming left V 6 bases short and J 0 bases short, with 18 bases between. Germline V gives CDR1 SGHAT, CDR2 FQNNGV. The CDR3 is 17 residues long. The CDR3 coding sequence is TGTGCCAGCAGGCCGGGCGGGCTTGTCAGAGCCAAAAACATTCAGTACTTC. Translating gives CASRPGGLVRAKNIQYF.

The rearrangement joins TRBV15 to TRBJ1-5, with TRBD1 as a possible D gene (5 bases). Trimming pared 5 bases from V and 3 bases from J, leaving 11 bases between. Looked up from germline, CDR1 is LNHNV and CDR2 is YYDKDF (reference sequence). CDR3 length equals 14 residues. CDR3 coding DNA: TGTGCCACCAGCCCGGACACTTCCAATCAGCCCCAGCATTTT. Its protein is CATSPDTSNQPQHF.

The chain employs TRBV13 and TRBJ1-2, with D unresolved. The CDR3 spans 15 residues. V lost 0 bases and J 0 bases, leaving 8 bases between the germline ends. Germline lookup yields CDR1 PRHDT and CDR2 FYEKMQ (reference sequence). The CDR3 is CASSLGSGANYGYTF. In DNA form, the CDR3 reads TGTGCCAGCAGCTTAGGAAGCGGAGCTAACTATGGCTACACCTTC.

DNA of the CDR3: TGCGCCAGCAGCCAAGTACCCCACAGGGGGACAGATACGCAGTATTTT. This sequence encodes CASSQVPHRGTDTQYF. This chain joins TRBV4-3 and TRBJ2-3; 8 bases are shared with TRBD1. The V gene end was trimmed by 1 base and the J gene end by 3 bases; junction bases not matched to a gene: 6. CDR1 LGHNA and CDR2 YSLEER come from the germline V gene. The CDR3 length is 16 residues.

This CDR3 is CASSLAGGPYEQYV. The CDR3 DNA follows: TGTGCCAGCAGTTTAGCGGGGGGCCCCTACGAGCAGTACGTC. This chain links TRBV28 with TRBJ2-7, with TRBD2 matching over 8 bases. The CDR3 runs 14 residues. The germline CDR1 and CDR2 sequences are MDHEN and SYDVKM. The J segment lost 2 bases and the V segment lost 2 bases, leaving 2 bases of the junction unmatched.

The V and J genes are TRBV28 and TRBJ1-6; 10 nucleotides agree with TRBD1. Germline values: CDR1 MDHEN, CDR2 SYDVKM. Trimming cost V 6 bases and J 7 bases; bases outside gene matches: 15. This CDR3 has 18 amino acids. Here the CDR3 reads CASSPQPGQGTANSPLHF. CDR3 in DNA: TGTGCCAGCAGCCCTCAACCGGGACAGGGGACAGCGAATTCACCCCTCCACTTT.

The chain is built from TRBV6-1 and TRBJ1-5, with 7 bases fitting TRBD1. This CDR3 region has 18 residues. With 4 bases clipped from V and 3 bases from J, the junction kept 15 bases outside the gene matches. Germline values: CDR1 MNHNS, CDR2 SASEGT. The CDR3 region has the DNA TGTGCCAGCAGTGGGTGGGGCGAGGGACAGAGGGACAATCAGCCCCAGCATTTT. As protein: CASSGWGEGQRDNQPQHF.

The V and J genes are TRBV10-3 and TRBJ2-2, with D possibly matching TRBD1 (5 bases). Germline V gene data show CDR1 as ENHRY and CDR2 as SYGVKD. The CDR3 spans 14 residues. The V gene lost 6 bases and the J gene lost 0 bases, with 8 bases spanning the gap. The CDR3 DNA sequence: TGTGCCATCAGCGACAGTTCGAACACCGGGGAGCTGTTTTTT. It codes for CAISDSSNTGELFF.

CDR3 residues: CASSQDRDRVTDTQYF. The CDR3 nucleotides are TGCGCCAGCAGCCAAGATCGAGACAGGGTTACAGATACGCAGTATTTT. The gene calls are TRBV4-3 and TRBJ2-3, with 7 bases lining up with TRBD1. The V gene's germline CDR1 is LGHNA and CDR2 YSLEER. The CDR3 is made up of 16 amino acids. The V gene end was trimmed by 0 bases and the J gene end by 3 bases; junction bases not matched to a gene: 6.

The rearrangement joins TRBV5-6 to TRBJ2-5, with TRBD1 matching 7 bases. With 0 bases clipped from V and 5 bases from J, the junction kept 10 bases outside the gene matches. CDR1 SGHDT and CDR2 YYEEEE come from the germline V gene. This CDR3 comprises 16 residues. This CDR3 is CASSLALKGGAETQYF. The CDR3 DNA is TGTGCCAGCAGCTTGGCCTTAAAAGGGGGCGCGGAGACCCAGTACTTC. The entire variable domain, with the rest obtained from reference TRBV5-6 and TRBJ2-5, is as follows: DAGVTQSPTHLIKTRGQQVTLRCSPKSGHDTVSWYQQALGQGPQFIFQYYEEEERQRGNFPDRFSGHQFPNYSSELNVNALLLGDSALYLCASSLALKGGAETQYFGPGTRLLVL.

The chain is built from TRBV2 and TRBJ2-4, with TRBD2 matching over 11 bases. This CDR3 spans 20 amino acids. After removal of 6 bases from V and 0 bases from J, the junction contained 16 bases not matched to a gene. In germline, CDR1 is SNHLY, CDR2 FYNNEI. The CDR3 region is CASSSRSASGGLLAKNIQYF. The CDR3 bases are TGTGCCAGCAGCTCCAGATCGGCTAGCGGGGGGCTGCTAGCCAAAAACATTCAGTACTTC.

This sequence joins TRBV5-6 and TRBJ1-6, with D hard to call. V shed 1 base and J shed 10 bases, with 12 bases lying between them. CDR1 and CDR2 (germline): SGHDT, YYEEEE. CDR3 size: 14 residues. CDR3 sequence (DNA): TGTGCCAGCAGCTTGCTTCAAGGCGGCTCACCCCTCCACTTT. Translation: CASSLLQGGSPLHF.

The V and J genes are TRBV7-2 and TRBJ1-1, with a possible D match to TRBD1 (5 bases). Germline CDR1 is SGHTA and CDR2 is FQGNSA. The germline V and J ends were trimmed by 1 base and 1 base, with 7 bases remaining between them. This CDR3 is 14 amino acids long. Here the CDR3 reads CASSLVQGNTEAFF. In nucleotides, the CDR3 is TGTGCCAGCAGCTTAGTTCAGGGGAACACTGAAGCTTTCTTT.

The gene calls are TRBV7-9 and TRBJ2-7, with TRBD2 as a possible D gene (6 bases). The germline V and J ends were trimmed by 3 bases and 4 bases, with 16 bases remaining between them. The germline CDR1 and CDR2 sequences are SEHNR and FQNEAQ (reference sequence). The CDR3 length is 15 residues. For the CDR3, the DNA is TGTGCCAGCAGCTTTTTCGCGGTGGGGGGTTACGAGCAGTACGTC. Amino acids: CASSFFAVGGYEQYV.

This clone was seen a single time. The chain has TRBV27 and TRBJ1-5; D is ambiguous. This CDR3 comprises 13 residues. Trimming removed 3 bases from V and 4 bases from J, with 7 bases in between. Germline-derived CDR1 and CDR2 are MNHEY and SMNVEV (reference sequence). CDR3 DNA sequence: TGTGCCAGCAGTTTCGGGAAAAATCAGCCCCAGCATTTT. Its translation: CASSFGKNQPQHF.